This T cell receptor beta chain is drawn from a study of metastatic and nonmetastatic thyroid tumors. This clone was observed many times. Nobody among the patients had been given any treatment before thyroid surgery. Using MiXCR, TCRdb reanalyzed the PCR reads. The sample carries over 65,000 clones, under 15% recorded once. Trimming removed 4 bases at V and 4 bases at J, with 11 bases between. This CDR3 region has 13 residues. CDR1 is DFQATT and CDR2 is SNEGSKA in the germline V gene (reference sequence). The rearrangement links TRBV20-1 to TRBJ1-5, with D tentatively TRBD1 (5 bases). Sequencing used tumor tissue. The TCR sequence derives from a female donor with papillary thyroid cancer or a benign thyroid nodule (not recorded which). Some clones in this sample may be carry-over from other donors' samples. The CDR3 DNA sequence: TGCAGTGCTACCGGGGGTTGGAATCAGCCCCAGCATTTT. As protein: CSATGGWNQPQHF.